Listed below are T cell receptor beta chains from one sample, sequenced in a study of blood T cell repertoires in COVID-19. Sequencing was performed with immunoSEQ multiplex PCR; in TCRdb, only in-frame clones are kept and a portion is missing. The table lists 110,000 or so clones, about 74% of them singletons, with 7.9% in the top ten. The sample comprised peripheral blood. Receptors originate from a human donor in a cohort sampled during active COVID-19. CDR3s include the opening cysteine and the closing phenylalanine or tryptophan. A D gene is named only where the DNA matches it firmly. Clone size is not always given. Where it is, it says once, few, many or a class for expanded clones.

CDR3 protein: CASSQGGQYGYTF
CDR3 DNA: TGTGCCAGCAGCCAAGGGGGGCAGTATGGCTACACCTTC
J gene: TRBJ1-2
clone size: .
V gene: TRBV3-1/TRBV3-2
D gene: .

CDR3 protein: CASSVDGSMGELFF
CDR3 DNA: TGTGCCAGCAGCGTAGACGGTAGCATGGGTGAACTGTTTTTT
J gene: TRBJ1-4
clone size: few
V gene: TRBV9
D gene: .

CDR3 protein: CASSRAGDTYEQYF
CDR3 DNA: TGTGCCAGCTCGCGGGCAGGAGATACCTACGAGCAGTACTTC
J gene: TRBJ2-7
clone size: few
V gene: TRBV5-8
D gene: .

CDR3 protein: CASSPSGGPNTGELFF
CDR3 DNA: TGTGCCAGCAGCCCCAGCGGGGGTCCGAACACCGGGGAGCTGTTTTTT
J gene: TRBJ2-2
clone size: .
V gene: TRBV7-9
D gene: TRBD2

CDR3 protein: CASSLAGTRSPLHF
CDR3 DNA: TGTGCCAGCAGCTTGGCCGGGACACGCTCACCCCTCCACTTT
J gene: TRBJ1-6
clone size: .
V gene: TRBV5-6
D gene: .

CDR3 protein: CAWSIRTGGTEAFF
CDR3 DNA: TGTGCCTGGAGTATCAGGACAGGGGGCACTGAAGCTTTCTTT
J gene: TRBJ1-1
clone size: .
V gene: TRBV30
D gene: TRBD1

CDR3 protein: CASSYRGPNTEAFF
CDR3 DNA: TGTGCCAGCAGTTACAGGGGCCCGAACACTGAAGCTTTCTTT
J gene: TRBJ1-1
clone size: .
V gene: TRBV6-5
D gene: .

CDR3 protein: CASSLVAGAGGMNEQFF
CDR3 DNA: TGTGCCAGCAGCTTAGTGGCCGGGGCAGGGGGCATGAATGAGCAGTTCTTC
J gene: TRBJ2-1
clone size: once
V gene: TRBV7-9
D gene: TRBD1

CDR3 protein: CASSVALVGDTQYF
CDR3 DNA: TGTGCCAGCAGTGTAGCACTAGTGGGAGATACGCAGTATTTT
J gene: TRBJ2-3
clone size: .
V gene: TRBV6-1
D gene: .

CDR3 protein: CASSSYRAQYF
CDR3 DNA: TGTGCCAGCAGTTCGTACAGGGCGCAGTACTTC
J gene: TRBJ2-7
clone size: .
V gene: TRBV28
D gene: .

CDR3 protein: CASAQAQNTEAFF
CDR3 DNA: TGTGCCAGCGCGCAGGCCCAGAACACTGAAGCTTTCTTT
J gene: TRBJ1-1
clone size: .
V gene: TRBV2
D gene: .

CDR3 protein: CASSQDFGQISGNTIYF
CDR3 DNA: TGTGCCAGCAGCCAAGACTTTGGGCAAATCTCTGGAAACACCATATATTTT
J gene: TRBJ1-3
clone size: .
V gene: TRBV3-1/TRBV3-2
D gene: .

CDR3 protein: CASSLTGGNQPQHF
CDR3 DNA: TGTGCCAGCAGCCTGACAGGGGGCAATCAGCCCCAGCATTTT
J gene: TRBJ1-5
clone size: few
V gene: TRBV11-2
D gene: TRBD1

CDR3 protein: CASSSRDRTIEQYF
CDR3 DNA: TGTGCCAGTTCTTCCCGGGACAGGACGATCGAGCAGTACTTC
J gene: TRBJ2-7
clone size: .
V gene: TRBV14
D gene: TRBD1